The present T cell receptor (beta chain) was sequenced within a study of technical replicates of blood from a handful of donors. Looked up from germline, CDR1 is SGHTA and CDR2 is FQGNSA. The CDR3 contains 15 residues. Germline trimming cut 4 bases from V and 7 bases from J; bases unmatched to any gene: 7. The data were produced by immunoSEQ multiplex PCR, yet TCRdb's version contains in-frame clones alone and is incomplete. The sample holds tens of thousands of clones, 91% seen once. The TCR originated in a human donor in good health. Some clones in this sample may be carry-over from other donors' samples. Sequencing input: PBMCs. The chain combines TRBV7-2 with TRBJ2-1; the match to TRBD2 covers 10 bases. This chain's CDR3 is CASSSFGLAENEQFF. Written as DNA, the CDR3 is TGTGCCAGCAGCTCGTTCGGACTAGCGGAGAATGAGCAGTTCTTC. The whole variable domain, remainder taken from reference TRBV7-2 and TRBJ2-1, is GAGVSQSPSNKVTEKGKDVELRCDPISGHTALYWYRQSLGQGLEFLIYFQGNSAPDKSGLPSDRFSAERTGGSVSTLTIQRTQQEDSAVYLCASSSFGLAENEQFFGPGTRLTVL.